What follows are 19 T cell receptor beta chains derived from one specimen sequenced in a study of blood T cell repertoires in COVID-19. This table comes from immunoSEQ multiplex PCR, and its TCRdb copy is limited to in-frame clones, with some not included. The sample records 250,000 to 300,000 clones, roughly 91% being singletons. The sample taken for sequencing was peripheral blood. The receptors stem from a woman in her 30s with COVID-19, enrolled during active disease.

The CDR3 DNA reads as TGTGCCAGCAGCCCACGGCCGGGCCTCGGGGAATACGGGACCCAGTACTTC. This sequence encodes CASSPRPGLGEYGTQYF. The chain has TRBV7-8 and TRBJ2-5, with TRBD2 as a possible D gene (5 bases). V gave up 5 bases and J gave up 7 bases, with 26 bases separating them. Germline CDR1 is SGHVS and CDR2 is FQNEAQ. CDR3 length: 17 amino acids.

This chain connects TRBV11-2 to TRBJ2-2, with D possibly being TRBD2 (6 bases). V was shortened by 6 bases and J by 5 bases, with 19 bases between the two germline ends. The CDR3 spans 16 residues. Germline V gene sequence: CDR1 SGHAT, CDR2 FQNNGV. The CDR3 reads CASRTGLRISTGELFF. The CDR3 coding sequence is TGTGCCAGCAGAACGGGACTTCGAATTTCGACCGGGGAGCTGTTTTTT. Full variable domain (missing parts from reference TRBV11-2 and TRBJ2-2): EAGVAQSPRYKIIEKRQSVAFWCNPISGHATLYWYQQILGQGPKLLIQFQNNGVVDDSQLPKDRFSAERLKGVDSTLKIQPAKLEDSAVYLCASRTGLRISTGELFFGEGSRLTVL.

The chain recombines TRBV7-2 with TRBJ1-3; D remains ambiguous. V shed 2 bases and J shed 2 bases, with 10 bases lying between them. Per the germline V gene, CDR1 is SGHTA and CDR2 is FQGNSA. The CDR3 contains 15 residues. CDR3 sequence (DNA): TGTGCCAGCAGCTTATATCTACAGACTGGAAACACCATATATTTT. Its protein is CASSLYLQTGNTIYF.

J is TRBJ2-1 and V is TRBV7-2; TRBD2 might be the D (5 bases). This CDR3 has 14 residues. Germline CDR1 is SGHTA and CDR2 is FQGNSA. Between the trimmed V and J ends, which lost 4 bases and 12 bases, there was a span of 19 bases. The CDR3 sequence: CASSWRGPGNLQFF. CDR3 sequence (DNA): TGTGCCAGCAGCTGGAGAGGGCCCGGGAACCTGCAGTTCTTC.

This chain connects TRBV11-2 to TRBJ2-7; 9 bases are shared with TRBD1. J lost 3 bases, V lost 7 bases, and 4 bases had no gene match. CDR1 and CDR2 from the germline V gene are SGHAT and FQNNGV. This CDR3 has 13 amino acids. In DNA, the CDR3 is TGTGCCAGCAACGGACAGGGGTACTACGAGCAGTACTTC. Protein sequence: CASNGQGYYEQYF.

The chain joins TRBV2 to TRBJ2-2; 12 bases are a match to TRBD2. The germline CDR1 and CDR2 sequences are SNHLY and FYNNEI. This CDR3 region has 20 residues. V trimming: 5 bases; J trimming: 1 base; junction bases outside the gene matches: 14. This chain's CDR3 is CASSLRLAGATSVNTGELFF. The CDR3, as DNA: TGTGCCAGCAGTCTTCGACTAGCGGGGGCCACGTCGGTGAACACCGGGGAGCTGTTTTTT.

This clone occurred a few times. The gene calls are TRBV6-5 and TRBJ1-4; 7 nucleotides line up with TRBD1. J was trimmed by 2 bases and V by 1 base; bases with no gene match: 1. This CDR3 spans 15 amino acids. Germline CDR1 MNHEY, CDR2 SVGAGI. The CDR3 loop reads CASSYLQGTNEKLFF. The DNA of the CDR3 is TGTGCCAGCAGTTACTTACAGGGGACTAATGAAAAACTGTTTTTT.

This clone was counted once. The V and J genes are TRBV6-5 and TRBJ1-5, with 7 bases matching TRBD1. The trim removed 7 bases at V and 5 bases at J, leaving 8 bases unmatched. Germline CDR1 MNHEY, CDR2 SVGAGI. CDR3 size: 14 residues. The CDR3 reads CASKDQQGYQPQHF. DNA of the CDR3: TGTGCCAGCAAAGATCAACAGGGGTATCAGCCCCAGCATTTT.

The CDR3 loop is CASSEALRVRGGQETQYF. As DNA, the CDR3 is TGTGCCAGCAGTGAAGCTCTCCGTGTCCGGGGGGGCCAAGAGACCCAGTACTTC. The V and J genes are TRBV6-1 and TRBJ2-5, with 8 bases that match TRBD2. This CDR3 is 18 amino acids long. Per the germline V gene, CDR1 is MNHNS and CDR2 is SASEGT. The V and J ends lost 0 bases and 1 base, in that order; junction bases with no gene match: 10.

This sequence joins TRBV27 and TRBJ2-4; D may be TRBD2 (5 bases). CDR1 MNHEY and CDR2 SMNVEV come from the germline V gene (reference sequence). The CDR3 consists of 12 residues. Trimming left V 5 bases short and J 8 bases short, with 10 bases between. CDR3 sequence (DNA): TGTGCCAGCAGTGAGGGTGGGTACATTCAGTACTTC. The encoded protein is CASSEGGYIQYF.

V gene TRBV7-9 combines with J gene TRBJ2-5, with D possibly TRBD1 on 6 matching bases. Trimming stripped 3 bases from V and 7 bases from J, with 15 bases between. This CDR3 has 14 residues. Germline V gene sequence: CDR1 SEHNR, CDR2 FQNEAQ (reference sequence). CDR3 bases: TGTGCCAGCAGCTTGCAGGGGCCTGACGGGACCCAGTACTTC. Its protein product is CASSLQGPDGTQYF.

The rearrangement links TRBV6-5 to TRBJ2-1, with 8 positions matching TRBD1. The germline V gene encodes CDR1 MNHEY and CDR2 SVGAGI. Trimming took 7 bases from V and 4 from J; bases not matched to a gene: 6. This CDR3 has 14 residues. The CDR3: CASKHRGAYNEQFF. CDR3 in DNA: TGTGCCAGCAAACACAGGGGGGCTTACAATGAGCAGTTCTTC.

V gene TRBV6-5 combines with J gene TRBJ2-1, with D possibly TRBD2 on 6 matching bases. V lost 0 bases, J lost 2 bases, and 11 bases lay in between. This CDR3 spans 16 amino acids. CDR1 is MNHEY and CDR2 is SVGAGI in the germline V gene. This chain's CDR3 is CASSYSMGGAYNEQFF. DNA of the CDR3: TGTGCCAGCAGTTACTCGATGGGGGGTGCCTACAATGAGCAGTTCTTC.

The chain joins TRBV27 to TRBJ2-1, with 10 bases lining up with TRBD1. The length of the CDR3 is 13 residues. The germline gives CDR1 MNHEY, CDR2 SMNVEV (reference sequence). With V trimmed by 5 bases and J by 15 bases, 10 bases remained unmatched. The CDR3 DNA is TGTGCCAGCAGTGGAACCTCGGACAGGGGGATGTTCTTC. Its translation is CASSGTSDRGMFF.

V and J are TRBV5-6 and TRBJ2-1; D gene ambiguous. The CDR3 runs to 12 residues. V was shortened by 0 bases and J by 7 bases, with 5 bases between the two germline ends. Germline CDR1 SGHDT, CDR2 YYEEEE. CDR3 region: CASSLVQNEQFF. The CDR3 coding sequence is TGTGCCAGCAGCTTGGTCCAGAATGAGCAGTTCTTC.

This clone showed up just once. The chain has TRBV27 and TRBJ1-6, with a tentative D call TRBD1 (6 bases). V was trimmed by 3 bases and J by 5 bases, leaving 8 bases between them. The CDR3 covers 14 residues. CDR1 is MNHEY, CDR2 SMNVEV, per germline (reference sequence). CDR3 DNA sequence: TGTGCCAGCAGTTTTGGGACAAATAATTCACCCCTCCACTTT. Translating gives CASSFGTNNSPLHF.

The table lists this clone with a count of one. The chain is built from TRBV5-1 and TRBJ2-4; unclear D gene. Trimming pared 2 bases from V and 1 base from J, leaving 10 bases between. The CDR3 consists of 15 residues. Germline CDR1 SGHRS, CDR2 YFSETQ. In DNA form, the CDR3 reads TGCGCCAGCAGCTTTACCCCCGGGGCCAAAAACATTCAGTACTTC. Translating it yields CASSFTPGAKNIQYF.

The chain uses TRBV19 and TRBJ1-5; D unresolved. Trimming shortened V by 1 base and J by 5 bases, and 12 bases separated the two germline ends. Per the germline V gene, CDR1 is LNHDA and CDR2 is SQIVND (reference sequence). This CDR3 spans 15 amino acids. The CDR3 nucleotides read TGTGCCAGTAGTATAGGTCGACTTCCCCATCAGCCCCAGCATTTT. Protein sequence: CASSIGRLPHQPQHF. Variable domain in full (rest from reference TRBV19 and TRBJ1-5): DGGITQSPKYLFRKEGQNVTLSCEQNLNHDAMYWYRQDPGQGLRLIYYSQIVNDFQKGDIAEGYSVSREKKESFPLTVTSAQKNPTAFYLCASSIGRLPHQPQHFGDGTRLSIL.

V and J are TRBV6-5 and TRBJ1-5; 10 positions agree with TRBD1. Germline CDR1 MNHEY, CDR2 SVGAGI. V was clipped by 6 bases and J by 5 bases; unmatched bases: 7. This CDR3 is built from 15 residues. The CDR3 loop is CASRGDRGGDQPQHF. The CDR3 DNA is TGTGCCAGCAGGGGGGACAGGGGCGGTGATCAGCCCCAGCATTTT.